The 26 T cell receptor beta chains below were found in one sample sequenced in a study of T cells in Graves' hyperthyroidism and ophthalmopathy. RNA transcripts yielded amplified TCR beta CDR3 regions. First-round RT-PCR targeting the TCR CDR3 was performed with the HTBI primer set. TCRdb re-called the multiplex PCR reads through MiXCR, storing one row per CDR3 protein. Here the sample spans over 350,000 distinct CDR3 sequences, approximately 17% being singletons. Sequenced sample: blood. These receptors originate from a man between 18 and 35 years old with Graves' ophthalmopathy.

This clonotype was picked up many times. The chain's CDR3 is CASSGSGVGTDTQYF. CDR3 DNA sequence: TGTGCCAGCAGTGGGAGCGGGGTTGGCACAGATACGCAGTATTTT. The V gene is TRBV2, the J gene TRBJ2-3; the match to TRBD2 covers 7 bases. The CDR3 loop spans 15 amino acids. Germline V gene data show CDR1 as SNHLY and CDR2 as FYNNEI. The trim removed 4 bases at V and 1 base at J, leaving 5 bases unmatched.

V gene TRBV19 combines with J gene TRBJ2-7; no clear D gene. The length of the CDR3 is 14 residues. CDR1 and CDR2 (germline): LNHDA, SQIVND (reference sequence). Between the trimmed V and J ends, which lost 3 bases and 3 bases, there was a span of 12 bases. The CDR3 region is CASSMATLGYEQYF. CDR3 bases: TGTGCCAGTAGTATGGCAACCTTAGGCTACGAGCAGTACTTC.

In DNA form, the CDR3 reads TGTGCCATCAGTGGAACCGGGGAGCTGTTTTTT. Translating gives CAISGTGELFF. The chain carries TRBV10-3 and TRBJ2-2; D is uncertain. Germline V gene sequence: CDR1 ENHRY, CDR2 SYGVKD. Deletions cut 4 bases from V and 5 bases from J, with 2 bases between. The CDR3 is 11 amino acids.

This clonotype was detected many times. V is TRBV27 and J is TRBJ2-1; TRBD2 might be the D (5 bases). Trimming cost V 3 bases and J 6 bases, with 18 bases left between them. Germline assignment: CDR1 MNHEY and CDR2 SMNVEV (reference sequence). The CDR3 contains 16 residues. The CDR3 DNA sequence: TGTGCCAGCAGTTTCTTTTTCGTAGGGAGTAGCAATGAGCAGTTCTTC. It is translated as CASSFFFVGSSNEQFF.

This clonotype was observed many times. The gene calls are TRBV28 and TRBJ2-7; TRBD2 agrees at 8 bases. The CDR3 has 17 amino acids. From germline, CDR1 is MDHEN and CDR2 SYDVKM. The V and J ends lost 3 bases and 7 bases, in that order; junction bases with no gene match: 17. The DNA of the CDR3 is TGTGCCAGCAGTTTTCGGTCTCGGGGGGGGCCATTTGGTGAGCAGTACTTC. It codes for CASSFRSRGGPFGEQYF.

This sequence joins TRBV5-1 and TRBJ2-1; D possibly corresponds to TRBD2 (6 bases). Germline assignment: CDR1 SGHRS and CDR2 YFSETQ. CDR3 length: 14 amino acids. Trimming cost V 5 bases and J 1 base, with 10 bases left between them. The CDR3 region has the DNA TGCGCCAGCAGAACCGGGGGATCCTACAATGAGCAGTTCTTC. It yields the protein CASRTGGSYNEQFF.

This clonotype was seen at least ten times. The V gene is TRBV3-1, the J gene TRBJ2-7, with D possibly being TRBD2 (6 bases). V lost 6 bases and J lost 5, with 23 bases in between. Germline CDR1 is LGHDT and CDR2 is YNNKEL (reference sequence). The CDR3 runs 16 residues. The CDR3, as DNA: TGTGCCAGCAGTCAGAGGGACCGAGGAGGGATCCACGAGCAGTACTTC. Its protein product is CASSQRDRGGIHEQYF.

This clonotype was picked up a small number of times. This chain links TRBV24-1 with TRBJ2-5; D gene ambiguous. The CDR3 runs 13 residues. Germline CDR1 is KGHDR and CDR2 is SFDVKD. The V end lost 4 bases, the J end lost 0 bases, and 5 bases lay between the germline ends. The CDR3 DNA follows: TGTGCCACCAGTGACCCGAACCAAGAGACCCAGTACTTC. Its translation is CATSDPNQETQYF.

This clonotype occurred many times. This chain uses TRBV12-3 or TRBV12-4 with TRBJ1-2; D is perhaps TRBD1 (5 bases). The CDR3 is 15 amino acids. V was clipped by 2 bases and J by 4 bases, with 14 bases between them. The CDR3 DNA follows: TGTGCCAGCAGTTTAAACCAGGGCGATTTCTATGGCTACACCTTC. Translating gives CASSLNQGDFYGYTF.

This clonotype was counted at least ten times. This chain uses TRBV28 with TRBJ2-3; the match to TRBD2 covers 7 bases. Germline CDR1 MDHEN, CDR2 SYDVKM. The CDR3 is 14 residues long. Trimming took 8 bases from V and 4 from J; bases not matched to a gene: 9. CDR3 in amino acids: CASWGGGRADTQYF. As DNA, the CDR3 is TGTGCCAGCTGGGGGGGGGGTCGCGCAGATACGCAGTATTTT.

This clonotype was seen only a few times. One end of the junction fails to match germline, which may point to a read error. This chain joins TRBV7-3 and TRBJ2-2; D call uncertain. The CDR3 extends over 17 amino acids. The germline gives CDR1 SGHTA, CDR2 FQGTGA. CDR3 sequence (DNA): TGTGCCAGCAGCCTAACTGTCCAGGCCGCGAACACCGGGGAGCTGTTTTTT. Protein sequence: CASSLTVQAANTGELFF.

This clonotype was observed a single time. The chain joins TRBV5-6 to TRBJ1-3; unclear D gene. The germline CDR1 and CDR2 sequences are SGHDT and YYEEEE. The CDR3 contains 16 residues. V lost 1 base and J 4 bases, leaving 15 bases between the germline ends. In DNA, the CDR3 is TGTGCCAGCAGCTTGAAACAGCCGGGGTTCGGAAACACCATATATTTT. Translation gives CASSLKQPGFGNTIYF.

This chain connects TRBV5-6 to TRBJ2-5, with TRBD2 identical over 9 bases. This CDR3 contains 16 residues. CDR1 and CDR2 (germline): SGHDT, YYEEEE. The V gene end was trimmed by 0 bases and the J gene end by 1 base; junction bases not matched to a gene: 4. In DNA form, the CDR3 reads TGTGCCAGCAGCTTGGGACTAGCGGAGCCCCAAGAGACCCAGTACTTC. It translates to CASSLGLAEPQETQYF.

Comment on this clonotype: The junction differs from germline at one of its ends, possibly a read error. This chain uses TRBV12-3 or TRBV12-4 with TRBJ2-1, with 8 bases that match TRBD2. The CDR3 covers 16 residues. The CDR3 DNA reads TGTGTCAGCAGTCTCTGGGGGTCGGGGGGGCTGAATGAGCAGTTCTTC. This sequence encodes CVSSLWGSGGLNEQFF.

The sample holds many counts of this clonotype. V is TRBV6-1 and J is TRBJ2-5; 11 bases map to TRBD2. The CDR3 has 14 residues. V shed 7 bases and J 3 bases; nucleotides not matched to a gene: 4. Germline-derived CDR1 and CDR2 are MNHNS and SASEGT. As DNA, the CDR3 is TGTGCCAGCACCTCACTAGCGGGGGAAGAGACCCAGTACTTC. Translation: CASTSLAGEETQYF.

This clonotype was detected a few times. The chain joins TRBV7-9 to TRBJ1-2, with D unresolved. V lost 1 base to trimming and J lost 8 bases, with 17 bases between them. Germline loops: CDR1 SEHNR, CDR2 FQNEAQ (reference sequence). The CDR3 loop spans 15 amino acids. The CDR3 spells CASSLDLLERAGYTF. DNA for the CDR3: TGTGCCAGCAGCTTAGACTTGTTAGAGCGAGCGGGCTACACCTTC.

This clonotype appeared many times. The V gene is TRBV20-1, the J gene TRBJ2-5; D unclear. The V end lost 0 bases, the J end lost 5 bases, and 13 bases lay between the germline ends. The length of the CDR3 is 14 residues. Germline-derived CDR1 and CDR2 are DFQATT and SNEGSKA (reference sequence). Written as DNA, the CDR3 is TGCAGTGCTAGAGATCCAACGGGTGGGGAGACCCAGTACTTC. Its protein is CSARDPTGGETQYF.

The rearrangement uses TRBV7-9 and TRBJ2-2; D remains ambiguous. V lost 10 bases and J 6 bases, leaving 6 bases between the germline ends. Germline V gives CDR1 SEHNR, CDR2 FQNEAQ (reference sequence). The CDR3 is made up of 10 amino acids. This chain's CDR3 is CATDPGELFF. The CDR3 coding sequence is TGTGCCACCGACCCCGGGGAGCTGTTTTTT.

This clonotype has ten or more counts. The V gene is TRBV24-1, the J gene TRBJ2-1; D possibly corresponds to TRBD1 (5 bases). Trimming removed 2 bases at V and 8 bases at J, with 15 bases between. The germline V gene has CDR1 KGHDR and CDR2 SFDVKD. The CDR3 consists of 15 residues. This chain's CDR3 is CATSDSWAGRDEQFF. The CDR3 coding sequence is TGTGCCACCAGTGATTCCTGGGCAGGGCGCGATGAGCAGTTCTTC.

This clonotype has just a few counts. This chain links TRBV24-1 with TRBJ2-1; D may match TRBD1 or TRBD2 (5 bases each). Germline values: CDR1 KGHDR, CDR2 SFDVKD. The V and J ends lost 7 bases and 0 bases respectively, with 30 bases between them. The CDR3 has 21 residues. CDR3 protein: CATSRPQTYTIPGGSYNEQFF. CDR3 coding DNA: TGTGCCACCAGCCGGCCCCAGACCTACACCATTCCTGGGGGCTCCTACAATGAGCAGTTCTTC.

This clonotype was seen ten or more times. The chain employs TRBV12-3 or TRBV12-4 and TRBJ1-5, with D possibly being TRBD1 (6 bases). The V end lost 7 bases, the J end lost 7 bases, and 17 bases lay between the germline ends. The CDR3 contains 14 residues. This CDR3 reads CASTLGHLNQPQHF. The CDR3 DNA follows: TGTGCCAGCACCTTGGGACACTTGAACCAGCCCCAGCATTTT.

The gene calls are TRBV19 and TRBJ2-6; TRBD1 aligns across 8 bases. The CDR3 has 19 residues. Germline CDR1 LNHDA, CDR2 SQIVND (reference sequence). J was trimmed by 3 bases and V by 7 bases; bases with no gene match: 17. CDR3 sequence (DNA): TGTGCCAGTACCATAGCCGCCGGTCAGGGGGCTAGTGGGGCCAACGTCCTGACTTTC. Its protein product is CASTIAAGQGASGANVLTF.

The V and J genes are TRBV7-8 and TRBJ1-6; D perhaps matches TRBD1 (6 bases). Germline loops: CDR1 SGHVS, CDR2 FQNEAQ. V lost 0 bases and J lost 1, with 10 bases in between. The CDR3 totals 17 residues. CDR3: CASSLAEGGSYNSPLHF. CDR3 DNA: TGTGCCAGCAGCTTAGCAGAGGGGGGGTCCTATAATTCACCCCTCCACTTT.

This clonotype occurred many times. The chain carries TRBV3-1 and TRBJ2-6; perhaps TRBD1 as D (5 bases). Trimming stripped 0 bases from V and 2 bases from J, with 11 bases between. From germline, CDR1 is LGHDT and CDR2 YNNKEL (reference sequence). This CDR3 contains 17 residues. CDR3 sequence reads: CASSQEGGATGANVLTF. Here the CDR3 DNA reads TGTGCCAGCAGCCAAGAGGGTGGGGCAACTGGGGCCAACGTCCTGACTTTC.

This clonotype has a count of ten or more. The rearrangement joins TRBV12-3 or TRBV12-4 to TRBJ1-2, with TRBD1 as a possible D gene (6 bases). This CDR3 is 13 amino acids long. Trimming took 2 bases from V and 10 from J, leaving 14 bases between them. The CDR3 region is CASSLSRQDNYTF. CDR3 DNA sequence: TGTGCCAGCAGTTTATCCCGACAGGACAACTACACCTTC.

CDR3 DNA sequence: TGTGCCAGCAGTGAAGCGGGAGAAAGGCGGCGTGAGCAGTTCTTC. The encoded protein is CASSEAGERRREQFF. The gene calls are TRBV2 and TRBJ2-1, with D possibly matching TRBD2 (5 bases). CDR1 and CDR2 from the germline V gene are SNHLY and FYNNEI. This CDR3 region has 15 residues. V was clipped by 0 bases and J by 9 bases, with 15 bases between them. The variable domain in full, with the rest retrieved from reference TRBV2 and TRBJ2-1, is EPEVTQTPSHQVTQMGQEVILRCVPISNHLYFYWYRQILGQKVEFLVSFYNNEISEKSEIFDDQFSVERPDGSNFTLKIRSTKLEDSAMYFCASSEAGERRREQFFGPGTRLTVL.